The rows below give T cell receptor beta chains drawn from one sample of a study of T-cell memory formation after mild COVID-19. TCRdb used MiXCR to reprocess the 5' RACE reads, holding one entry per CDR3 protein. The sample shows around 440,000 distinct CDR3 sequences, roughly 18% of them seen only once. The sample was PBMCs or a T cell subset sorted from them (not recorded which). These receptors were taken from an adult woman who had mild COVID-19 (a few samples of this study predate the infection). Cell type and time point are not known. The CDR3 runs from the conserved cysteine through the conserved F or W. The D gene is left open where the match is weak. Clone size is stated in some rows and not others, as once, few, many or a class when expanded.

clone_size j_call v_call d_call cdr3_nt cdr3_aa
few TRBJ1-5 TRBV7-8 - TGTGCCAGCAGCTTAGGATTAGGGGTTCCGACAGAGCCCCAGCATTTT CASSLGLGVPTEPQHF
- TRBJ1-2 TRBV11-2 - TGTGCCAGCAGCTCTAGCAGGGGTGCGGACTATGGCTACACCTTC CASSSSRGADYGYTF
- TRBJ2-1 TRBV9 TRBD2 TGTGCCAGCAGCGTAGTAACGGGAGGCCACAATGAGCAGTTCTTC CASSVVTGGHNEQFF
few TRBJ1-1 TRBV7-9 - TGTGCCAGCAGACGGGACTCTGAAGCTTTCTTT CASRRDSEAFF
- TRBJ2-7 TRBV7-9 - TGTGCCAGCAGCCTCCTTTTCCCATCAGGGTACGTTATCGAGAAGCAGTACTTC CASSLLFPSGYVIEKQYF
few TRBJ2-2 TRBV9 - TGTGCCACAAGGACGGGGAACACCGGGGAGCTGTTTTTT CATRTGNTGELFF
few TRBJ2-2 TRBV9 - TGTGCCAGCAGCGTAGGGACTATTGCGACCGGGGAGCTGTTTTTT CASSVGTIATGELFF
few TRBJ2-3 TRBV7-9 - TGTGCCAGCAGCCCCGACTTACTTTCTACGCAGTATTTT CASSPDLLSTQYF
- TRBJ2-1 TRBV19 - TGTGCCAGTAGTATTACCCGGATGGTGCAGTTCTTC CASSITRMVQFF
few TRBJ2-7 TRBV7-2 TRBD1 TGTGCCAGCAGCTTAGGGGCAGGGGGCGCGGGGTTGGTGAACGAGCAGTACTTC CASSLGAGGAGLVNEQYF
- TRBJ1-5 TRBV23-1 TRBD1 TGCGCCAGCAGTCCGCAGGGGGAAAACAATCAGCCCCAGCATTTT CASSPQGENNQPQHF
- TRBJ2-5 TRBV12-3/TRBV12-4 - TGTGCCAGCAGTTCAGGGTCGAAGGAGACCCAGTACTTC CASSSGSKETQYF
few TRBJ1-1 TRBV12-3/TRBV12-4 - TGTGCCAGCAGTTTAGCGACCGACAGGAACACTGAAGCTTTCTTT CASSLATDRNTEAFF
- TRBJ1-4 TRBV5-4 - TGTGCCAGCATCGAATCTAATGAAAAACTGTTTTTT CASIESNEKLFF
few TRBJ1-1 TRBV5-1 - TGCGCCAGCAGCTCGACAGAGAACACTGAAGCTTTCTTT CASSSTENTEAFF
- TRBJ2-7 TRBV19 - TGTGCCAGTAGTCTGTCCGGGACGACTCCCTACGAGCAGTACTTC CASSLSGTTPYEQYF
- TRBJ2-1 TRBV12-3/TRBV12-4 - TGTGCCACCCGACTAGACGCCCATGAGCAGTTCTTC CATRLDAHEQFF
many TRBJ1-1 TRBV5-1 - TGCGCCAGCAGCTTACAGGGCACTGAAGCTTTCTTT CASSLQGTEAFF
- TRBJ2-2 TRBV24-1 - TGTGCCACCAGTGGGTCCTCTCCGAACACCGGGGAGCTGTTTTTT CATSGSSPNTGELFF
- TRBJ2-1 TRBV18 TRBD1 TGTGCCAGCTCACCACCGGCAGGGGGCGGTGAGCAGTTCTTC CASSPPAGGGEQFF
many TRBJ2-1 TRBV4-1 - TGCGCCAGCAGCCAAGAGCGGGACTACAATGAGCAGTTCTTC CASSQERDYNEQFF
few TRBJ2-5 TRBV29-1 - TGCAGCGCACGGATTTACCAAGAGACCCAGTACTTC CSARIYQETQYF
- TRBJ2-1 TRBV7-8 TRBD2 TGTGCCAGCAGCCCCGTTGCCGGGAGGCCTTTCTTC CASSPVAGRPFF
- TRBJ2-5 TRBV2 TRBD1 TGTGCCAGCAGGGGGACAGGGGGAAAGACCCAGTACTTC CASRGTGGKTQYF
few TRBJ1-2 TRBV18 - TGTGCCAGCTCACCCCTGGACAGCTCCTATGGCTACACCTTC CASSPLDSSYGYTF
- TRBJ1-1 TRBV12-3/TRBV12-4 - TGTGCCAGCAGTTTGTTACAGGAAGCTTTCTTT CASSLLQEAFF
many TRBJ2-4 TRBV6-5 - TGTGCCAGCAGCCCTGTGCTAAGGGACAAAAACATTCAGTACTTC CASSPVLRDKNIQYF
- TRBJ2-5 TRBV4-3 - TGCGCCAGCAGCCAAGATAACGGGGACACCCAGTACTTC CASSQDNGDTQYF
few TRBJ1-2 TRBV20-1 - TGCAGTGCCCTCGAAAGGGATGGCTATGGCTACACCTTC CSALERDGYGYTF
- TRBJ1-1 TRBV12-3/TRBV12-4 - TGTGCCAGCAGCCCATTCATGGTCTTGGGCACTGAAGCTTTCTTT CASSPFMVLGTEAFF
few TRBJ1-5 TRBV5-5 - TGTGCCAGCAGCTCCGAACCATCTGGGAATCAGCCCCAGCATTTT CASSSEPSGNQPQHF
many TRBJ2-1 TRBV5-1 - TGCGCCAGCAGCTTGGCGGGACCCGAGCAGTTCTTC CASSLAGPEQFF
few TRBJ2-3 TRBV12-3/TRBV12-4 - TGTGCCAGCAGTTTAAGGGACTTCAAGGCGGATACGCAGTATTTT CASSLRDFKADTQYF
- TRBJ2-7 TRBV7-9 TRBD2 TGTGCCAGCAGCTCCCCTGGGGTGAAAAAAAGTAGCGGGAGCTCCTACGAGCAGTACTTC CASSSPGVKKSSGSSYEQYF
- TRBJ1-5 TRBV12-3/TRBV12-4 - TGTGCCAGCAGTTTGCAGGGGACTGGCAATCAGCCCCAGCATTTT CASSLQGTGNQPQHF
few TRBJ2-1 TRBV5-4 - TGTGCCAGCAGCCCCAGGACGTACAATGAGCAGTTCTTC CASSPRTYNEQFF
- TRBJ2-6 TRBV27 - TGTGCCAGCAGTTCGGTGCCTCCTGGGGCCAACGTCCTGACTTTC CASSSVPPGANVLTF
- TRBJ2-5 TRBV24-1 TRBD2 TGTGCCACCAGTGAGTCTAGGAGAGCGGGAGCTGAGACCCAGTACTTC CATSESRRAGAETQYF
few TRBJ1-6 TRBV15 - TGTGCCACCAGCAGAGATTTGGCGGGGTCACCCCTCCACTTT CATSRDLAGSPLHF
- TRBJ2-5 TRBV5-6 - TGTGCCAGCAGCTCCTCGCGGGGCCTGGAGACCCAGTACTTC CASSSSRGLETQYF
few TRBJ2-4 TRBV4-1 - TGCGCCAGCAGCCAGGCCCCGGGGGGCAGAAACATTCAGTACTTC CASSQAPGGRNIQYF
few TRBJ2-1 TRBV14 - TGTGCCAGCAGCCAACACTGGGGTTACAATGAGCAGTTCTTC CASSQHWGYNEQFF
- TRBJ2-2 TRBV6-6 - TGTGCCAGCAGTTACACGAACGGGGCCACGAACACCGGGGAGCTGTTTTTT CASSYTNGATNTGELFF
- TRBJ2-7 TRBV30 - TGTGCCTGGAGTGGCCCAAAGGGGTACCCCCCCCACGAGCAGTACTTC CAWSGPKGYPPHEQYF
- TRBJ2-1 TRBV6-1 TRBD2 TGTGCCAGCAGTGATGGTAGCGGGGGGAGAGAGGAGCAGTTCTTC CASSDGSGGREEQFF
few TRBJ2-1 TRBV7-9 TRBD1 TGTGCCAGCAGCTTAGCATATGGGACAGGGGGCAATGAGCAGTTCTTC CASSLAYGTGGNEQFF
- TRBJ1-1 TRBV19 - TGTGCCAGTAGAGACCCGGGACGAATGAACACTGAAGCTTTCTTT CASRDPGRMNTEAFF
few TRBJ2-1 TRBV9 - TGTGCCAGCAGCGTAGAGGGAGGGGGGCTGACGAATGAGCAGTTCTTC CASSVEGGGLTNEQFF
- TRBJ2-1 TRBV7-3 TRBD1 TGTGCCAGCAGCTTAGAGACAGGGAACAATGAGCAGTTCTTC CASSLETGNNEQFF
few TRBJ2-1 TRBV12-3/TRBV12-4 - TGTGCCAGCAGTTCCTTTGGGCCGATTGACAATGAGCAGTTCTTC CASSSFGPIDNEQFF
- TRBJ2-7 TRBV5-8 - TGTGCCAGCAGCTTGCGAGGACTTTACGAGCAGTACTTC CASSLRGLYEQYF
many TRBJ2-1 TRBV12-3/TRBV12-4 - TGTGCCAGCACGGCCCTCAACAATGAGCAGTTCTTC CASTALNNEQFF
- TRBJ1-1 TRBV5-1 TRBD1 TGCGCCAGCAGCTTAATTTACGTGACAGGGGCTGGTGAAGCTTTCTTT CASSLIYVTGAGEAFF
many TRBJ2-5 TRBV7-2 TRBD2 TGTGCCAGCAGCTTAGACCTAGCGGGAGGACGACGGGTTACCCAGTACTTC CASSLDLAGGRRVTQYF
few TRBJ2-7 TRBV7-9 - TGTGCCAGCACCCCGTCCCCCGAAGCCTACGAGCAGTACTTC CASTPSPEAYEQYF
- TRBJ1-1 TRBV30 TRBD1 TGTGCCTGGAGTGAAAACTCCGGGACAGGGGGAGCTTTCTTT CAWSENSGTGGAFF
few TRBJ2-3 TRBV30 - TGTGCCTGGAGCCAATCCGACTGGGACAACCGCACAGATACGCAGTATTTT CAWSQSDWDNRTDTQYF
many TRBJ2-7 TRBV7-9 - TGTGCCAGCAGCTTAAGACAGAACTCCTACGAGCAGTACTTC CASSLRQNSYEQYF
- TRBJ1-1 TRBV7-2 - TGTGCCAGCAGTGGAGGATTAGGTACTGAAGCTTTCTTT CASSGGLGTEAFF
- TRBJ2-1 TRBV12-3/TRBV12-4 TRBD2 TGTGCCACCAAACCTAGCGGGGGTGGTAATGAGCAGTTCTTC CATKPSGGGNEQFF